The 27 T cell receptor beta chains below all came from one sample that was sequenced in a study of blood T cell repertoires in COVID-19. Method: immunoSEQ multiplex PCR; TCRdb's copy keeps in-frame clones and lacks some. The data show about 190,000 clones, roughly four fifths seen once. Sequenced material: peripheral blood. Receptors originate from a woman aged 50 to 60 with acute or convalescent COVID-19.

V usage is TRBV5-4 and J usage is TRBJ2-2, with TRBD1 as a possible D gene (6 bases). V was pared by 0 bases and J by 7 bases, with 13 bases between. The CDR3 runs to 15 residues. Germline loops: CDR1 SGHNT, CDR2 YYREEE (reference sequence). For the CDR3, the DNA is TGTGCCAGCAGCTTGGATCTGGGGGCAGGCGGGGAGCTGTTTTTT. Translated: CASSLDLGAGGELFF.

The chain joins TRBV10-2 to TRBJ2-1; 8 bases map to TRBD2. The V gene end was trimmed by 3 bases and the J gene end by 1 base; junction bases not matched to a gene: 11. Germline assignment: CDR1 WSHSY and CDR2 SAAADI. The CDR3 extends over 18 amino acids. The CDR3 bases are TGCGCCAGCAGTGACCGGCTGGGACTAGGGGGTTCCTACAATGAGCAGTTCTTC. It translates to CASSDRLGLGGSYNEQFF.

The gene calls are TRBV7-2 and TRBJ2-7; no reliable D call. Germline loops: CDR1 SGHTA, CDR2 FQGNSA. V was cut by 1 base and J by 9 bases, with 10 bases left in between. This CDR3 is 12 amino acids long. CDR3 DNA sequence: TGTGCCAGCAGCTTAGGGCCGCCGGGGCAGTACTTC. Translated, it gives CASSLGPPGQYF.

The genes are TRBV5-4 and TRBJ1-6; D call uncertain. V was pared by 1 base and J by 7 bases, with 15 bases between. The CDR3 extends over 16 amino acids. Per germline, CDR1 SGHNT and CDR2 YYREEE (reference sequence). The CDR3 sequence is CASSLTSGFGNSPLHF. The CDR3 DNA reads as TGTGCCAGCAGCTTGACCTCCGGGTTCGGCAATTCACCCCTCCACTTT. The entire variable domain, with the rest obtained from reference TRBV5-4 and TRBJ1-6, is as follows: ETGVTQSPTHLIKTRGQQVTLRCSSQSGHNTVSWYQQALGQGPQFIFQYYREEENGRGNFPPRFSGLQFPNYSSELNVNALELDDSALYLCASSLTSGFGNSPLHFGNGTRLTVT.

The chain recombines TRBV6-1 with TRBJ2-7, with TRBD1 matching over 11 bases. Unmatched junction bases numbered 9, after V lost 4 bases and J lost 4 bases. CDR3 length equals 16 residues. The germline V gene has CDR1 MNHNS and CDR2 SASEGT. CDR3 in DNA: TGTGCCAGCAGTGGGTCCGGGACAGGGGGAAGGTACGAGCAGTACTTC. The encoded protein is CASSGSGTGGRYEQYF.

The gene calls are TRBV6-2 or TRBV6-3 and TRBJ2-7; 9 bases match TRBD2. The CDR3 totals 14 residues. Losses at the gene ends were 3 bases for V and 5 bases for J; bases not matched to a gene: 5. Looked up from germline, CDR1 is MNHEY and CDR2 is SVGEGT. CDR3 residues: CASSYGLAGNEQYF. Written as DNA, the CDR3 is TGTGCCAGCAGTTATGGTCTAGCGGGAAACGAGCAGTACTTC.

This chain uses TRBV19 with TRBJ1-5; 10 positions agree with TRBD1. The CDR3 consists of 16 residues. The trim removed 7 bases at V and 4 bases at J, leaving 10 bases unmatched. Germline loops: CDR1 LNHDA, CDR2 SQIVND (reference sequence). The CDR3 DNA sequence: TGTGCCAGTAACCCCCTCCGGGGACAGGGGAATCAGCCCCAGCATTTT. Translated: CASNPLRGQGNQPQHF.

The gene calls are TRBV15 and TRBJ2-1, with 9 bases identical to TRBD2. Germline values: CDR1 LNHNV, CDR2 YYDKDF (reference sequence). The CDR3 runs 14 residues. Trimming took 6 bases from V and 1 from J; bases not matched to a gene: 1. The CDR3 DNA reads as TGTGCCACCAGGGCGGGGGGGTCCTACAATGAGCAGTTCTTC. As protein: CATRAGGSYNEQFF.

The chain employs TRBV30 and TRBJ2-7; 9 nucleotides agree with TRBD2. V was pared by 4 bases and J by 0 bases, with 1 base of the junction left unmatched. CDR1 is GTSNPN and CDR2 is SVGIG in the germline V gene (reference sequence). This CDR3 is built from 13 residues. The CDR3 bases are TGTGCCTGGACTAGCGGGAACTCCTACGAGCAGTACTTC. It yields the protein CAWTSGNSYEQYF.

The chain has TRBV18 and TRBJ2-5; 10 nucleotides line up with TRBD1. The CDR3 consists of 15 residues. The V and J ends lost 6 bases and 4 bases, in that order; junction bases with no gene match: 8. In germline, CDR1 is KGHSH, CDR2 LQKENI. The CDR3: CASSPRQGARETQYF. For the CDR3, the DNA is TGTGCCAGCTCGCCCAGACAGGGGGCAAGAGAGACCCAGTACTTC.

This rearrangement joins TRBV12-3 or TRBV12-4 to TRBJ1-2; TRBD1 matches at 8 bases. The CDR3 covers 13 residues. Trimming removed 5 bases from V and 2 bases from J; junction bases left unmatched: 1. DNA for the CDR3: TGTGCCAGCAGTCGACAGGGGAACTATGGCTACACCTTC. As protein: CASSRQGNYGYTF.

The gene calls are TRBV5-5 and TRBJ2-1, with 7 bases fitting TRBD1. The CDR3 is made up of 17 amino acids. Germline values: CDR1 SGHKS, CDR2 YYEKEE (reference sequence). V lost 4 bases, J lost 1 base, and 11 bases stayed unmatched. Written as DNA, the CDR3 is TGTGCCAGCAGCCCTAGCACAAACAGGGGTTCCTACAATGAGCAGTTCTTC. The encoded protein is CASSPSTNRGSYNEQFF.

This clone appeared many times. The genes are TRBV28 and TRBJ1-2; D unclear. The V gene's germline CDR1 is MDHEN and CDR2 SYDVKM. The CDR3 length is 15 residues. Trimming removed 3 bases at V and 2 bases at J, with 13 bases between. CDR3 DNA: TGTGCCAGCAGTTTTGCCGGTTCCTTGAACTATGGCTACACCTTC. As protein: CASSFAGSLNYGYTF.

The gene calls are TRBV5-1 and TRBJ2-7; 13 nucleotides agree with TRBD2. Germline CDR1 is SGHRS and CDR2 is YFSETQ. The CDR3 has 14 amino acids. Trimming took 5 bases from V and 7 from J; bases not matched to a gene: 6. CDR3 protein: CASREWGLAGEQYF. The CDR3 DNA sequence: TGCGCCAGCAGGGAGTGGGGACTAGCGGGGGAGCAGTACTTC.

The gene calls are TRBV5-4 and TRBJ2-5; D is possibly TRBD1 (5 bases). This CDR3 comprises 13 residues. CDR1 and CDR2 from the germline V gene are SGHNT and YYREEE (reference sequence). Trimming removed 3 bases from V and 7 bases from J, with 13 bases in between. CDR3 sequence reads: CASSSQDTWTQYF. The CDR3 nucleotides are TGTGCCAGCAGCTCCCAGGACACCTGGACCCAGTACTTC.

There are a few counts of this clone. The chain is built from TRBV7-8 and TRBJ2-2, with 8 positions matching TRBD1. V lost 2 bases and J lost 4; bases outside the gene matches: 6. This CDR3 has 16 amino acids. CDR1 and CDR2 (germline): SGHVS, FQNEAQ. CDR3 amino acids: CASSLRGQGSTGELFF. CDR3 DNA sequence: TGTGCCAGCAGCTTACGAGGACAGGGCAGCACCGGGGAGCTGTTTTTT.

The J gene is TRBJ2-5, the V gene TRBV7-6; TRBD1 is a possible D gene (5 bases). V dropped 9 bases and J dropped 5 bases, with 16 bases sitting between them. Germline V gene sequence: CDR1 SGHVS, CDR2 FNYEAQ. The CDR3 contains 13 residues. The CDR3 DNA sequence: TGTGCCAGTTTGAGTCTAGGGGCCGAGACCCAGTACTTC. This gives the protein CASLSLGAETQYF.

A single count supports this clone. The rearrangement links TRBV7-8 to TRBJ1-1, with no clear D. CDR3 size: 13 residues. CDR1 is SGHVS and CDR2 is FQNEAQ in the germline V gene. The V end was cut by 5 bases, the J end by 0 bases, with 7 bases between. In nucleotides, the CDR3 is TGTGCCAGCAGCGTCTATATGAACACTGAAGCTTTCTTT. Protein product: CASSVYMNTEAFF.

The chain uses TRBV28 and TRBJ1-5; the match to TRBD1 covers 8 bases. Germline CDR1 reads MDHEN; CDR2 reads SYDVKM. J was trimmed by 5 bases and V by 6 bases; bases with no gene match: 12. This CDR3 comprises 16 residues. CDR3 amino acids: CASRSLGQGEDQPQHF. The CDR3 region has the DNA TGTGCCAGCAGGTCTTTAGGACAGGGCGAGGATCAGCCCCAGCATTTT.

This rearrangement joins TRBV19 to TRBJ2-1, with TRBD2 matching over 11 bases. The CDR3 sequence is 15 residues long. V shed 6 bases, J shed 7 bases, and the junction held 8 bases outside the gene matches. CDR1 and CDR2 from the germline V gene are LNHDA and SQIVND (reference sequence). This chain's CDR3 is CASSSLAGGVNEQFF. CDR3 nucleotides: TGTGCCAGTAGCTCCCTAGCGGGAGGAGTGAATGAGCAGTTCTTC.

The chain joins TRBV30 to TRBJ1-5, with TRBD1 identical over 9 bases. The CDR3 is made up of 13 amino acids. V lost 2 bases to trimming and J lost 5 bases; unmatched junction nucleotides: 1. Germline V gives CDR1 GTSNPN, CDR2 SVGIG (reference sequence). Written as DNA, the CDR3 is TGTGCCTGGAGTTGGGACAGGGATCAGCCCCAGCATTTT. Translated, it gives CAWSWDRDQPQHF.

The chain couples TRBV3-1 (or the pseudogene TRBV3-2) to TRBJ1-2, with 9 bases identical to TRBD1. Germline lookup yields CDR1 LGHDT and CDR2 YNNKEL (reference sequence). V shed 4 bases and J 2 bases; nucleotides not matched to a gene: 5. This CDR3 region has 15 residues. As DNA, the CDR3 is TGTGCCAGCAGCCCAGGGACAGGGCCGAACTATGGCTACACCTTC. Its translation is CASSPGTGPNYGYTF.

This chain links TRBV5-1 with TRBJ1-2; D uncertain. The CDR3 length is 13 residues. V lost 3 bases and J 3 bases, leaving 9 bases between the germline ends. CDR1 and CDR2 from the germline V gene are SGHRS and YFSETQ. The DNA for the CDR3 is TGCGCCAGCAGCTCCGACGGGTACTATGGCTACACCTTC. Its translation: CASSSDGYYGYTF. The whole variable domain, filled in from reference TRBV5-1 and TRBJ1-2, reads KAGVTQTPRYLIKTRGQQVTLSCSPISGHRSVSWYQQTPGQGLQFLFEYFSETQRNKGNFPGRFSGRQFSNSRSEMNVSTLELGDSALYLCASSSDGYYGYTFGSGTRLTVV.

This clone was seen a handful of times. This chain uses TRBV28 with TRBJ1-5; TRBD1 aligns across 9 bases. The CDR3 loop spans 17 amino acids. The J segment lost 0 bases and the V segment lost 6 bases, leaving 9 bases of the junction unmatched. Germline CDR1 and CDR2: MDHEN and SYDVKM. The CDR3 coding sequence is TGTGCCAGCAGCTACAGGACAGGGGAGGGTAGCAATCAGCCCCAGCATTTT. Amino acids: CASSYRTGEGSNQPQHF.

The chain recombines TRBV27 with TRBJ2-3; 7 bases align to TRBD2. Germline V gene lookup returns CDR1 MNHEY and CDR2 SMNVEV (reference sequence). The CDR3 runs to 15 residues. The V and J ends lost 7 bases and 2 bases, in that order; junction bases with no gene match: 9. The CDR3 nucleotides are TGTGCCAGCATACCAGGGAGGGGATACACAGATACGCAGTATTTT. Translation: CASIPGRGYTDTQYF.

The table lists this clone with a count of one. This sequence joins TRBV6-5 and TRBJ1-5; D is unresolved. This CDR3 is 15 amino acids long. V lost 0 bases, J lost 4 bases, and 10 bases lay in between. CDR1 is MNHEY and CDR2 is SVGAGI in the germline V gene. This chain's CDR3 is CASSYSRTLNQPQHF. CDR3 DNA sequence: TGTGCCAGCAGTTACTCGAGGACTCTTAATCAGCCCCAGCATTTT.

The V gene is TRBV10-3, the J gene TRBJ2-7; 8 positions match TRBD1. Germline V gene lookup returns CDR1 ENHRY and CDR2 SYGVKD. After removal of 3 bases from V and 2 bases from J, the junction contained 12 bases not matched to a gene. This CDR3 has 17 residues. CDR3: CAISDMDRVPPPYEQYF. The DNA for the CDR3 is TGTGCCATCAGTGACATGGACAGGGTCCCTCCTCCCTACGAGCAGTACTTC.